The present T cell receptor (beta chain) was sequenced within a study of cytomegalovirus exposure and HLA in healthy donors. Overall study results and limits: Several of the most significant clusters appeared linked to common viral pathogens, based on a later analysis. A later look showed TCR association rates differing by HLA locus, highest for DRB1 and lowest for HLA-C.

This CDR3 region has 15 residues. The trim removed 4 bases at V and 7 bases at J, leaving 6 bases unmatched. Germline lookup yields CDR1 MGHRA and CDR2 YSYEKL. As regards this clone: The antigen remains unidentified.

PCR employed 60 Vbeta and 13 Jbeta primers. This table comes from immunoSEQ multiplex PCR, and its TCRdb copy is limited to in-frame clones, with some not included. This sample has about 140,000 clones; about 80% occur once, and the top ten carry around an eighth. The sequenced sample was PBMCs. The source of this sequence is a woman between 40 and 50 years old in good health and CMV-seronegative. The chain links TRBV4-1 to TRBJ2-1; TRBD2 matches 11 bases. The CDR3 region is CASSLLAGGWNEQFF. The CDR3 DNA is TGCGCCAGCAGCCTTCTAGCGGGAGGATGGAATGAGCAGTTCTTC.